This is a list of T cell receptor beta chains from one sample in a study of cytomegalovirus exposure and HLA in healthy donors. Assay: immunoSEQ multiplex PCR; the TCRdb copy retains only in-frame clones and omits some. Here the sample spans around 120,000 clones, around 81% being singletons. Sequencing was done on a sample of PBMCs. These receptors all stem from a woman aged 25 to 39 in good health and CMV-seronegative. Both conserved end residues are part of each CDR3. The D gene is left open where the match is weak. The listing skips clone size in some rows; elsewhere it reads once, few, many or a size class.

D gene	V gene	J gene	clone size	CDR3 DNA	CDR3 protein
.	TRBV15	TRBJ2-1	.	TGTGCCACCAGCAGACCCGCGGAGACCTACAATGAGCAGTTCTTC	CATSRPAETYNEQFF
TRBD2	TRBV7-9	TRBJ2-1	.	TGTGCCAGCAGCTCACAGGGACTAGCGGGAGGGAGCTACAATGAGCAGTTCTTC	CASSSQGLAGGSYNEQFF
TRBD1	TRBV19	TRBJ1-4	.	TGTGCCAGTAGTGCGACAGGGGCAACTAATGAAAAACTGTTTTTT	CASSATGATNEKLFF
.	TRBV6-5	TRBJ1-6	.	TGTGCCAGGACGGACAGCCATAATTCACCCCTCCACTTT	CARTDSHNSPLHF
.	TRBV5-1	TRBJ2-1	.	TGCGCCAGCAGCTTGGTGCAAAGCGATGAGCAGTTCTTC	CASSLVQSDEQFF
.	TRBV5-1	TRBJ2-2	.	TGCGCCAGCAGCTTGGGTCAGGGTGACACCGGGGAGCTGTTTTTT	CASSLGQGDTGELFF
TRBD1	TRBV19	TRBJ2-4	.	TGTGCCAGTAGTATACAATCGACAGGGGTGGGAGCCAAAAACATTCAGTACTTC	CASSIQSTGVGAKNIQYF
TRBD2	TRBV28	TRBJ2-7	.	TGTGCCAGCAGTTCCTTAGCGGGAGGCGACTACGAGCAGTACTTC	CASSSLAGGDYEQYF
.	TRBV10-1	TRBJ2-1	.	TGCGCCAGCAGTGAGTCGGGGGCCAGGAATGAGCAGTTCTTC	CASSESGARNEQFF
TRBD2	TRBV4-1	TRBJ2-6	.	TGCGCCAGCAGCCAAGATGGTCTAGCGGGAGTCTCTTCTGGGGCCAACGTCCTGACTTTC	CASSQDGLAGVSSGANVLTF
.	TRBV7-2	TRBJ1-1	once	TGTGCCAGCAGCCAGACACCTGAAGCTTTCTTT	CASSQTPEAFF
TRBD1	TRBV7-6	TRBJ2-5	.	TGTGCCAGCACCCGGACAGGGAGGGAGACCCAGTACTTC	CASTRTGRETQYF
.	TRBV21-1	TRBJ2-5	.	TGTGCCAGCAGCACTAGACAGCACCAAGAGACCCAGTACTTC	CASSTRQHQETQYF
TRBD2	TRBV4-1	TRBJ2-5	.	TGCGCCAGCAGCGCTAGCGGGAGGGGTGGAGAGGAGACCCAGTACTTC	CASSASGRGGEETQYF
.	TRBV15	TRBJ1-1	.	TGTGCCACCAGCAGAGGGACACACTCTGAAGCTTTCTTT	CATSRGTHSEAFF
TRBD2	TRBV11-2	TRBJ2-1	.	TGTGCCAGCAGCTTAGGGGCGGGGACTAGCGGCTTTGAGCAGTTCTTC	CASSLGAGTSGFEQFF
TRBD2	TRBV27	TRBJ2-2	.	TGTGCCAGCTCGGGACTAGCGGGAGCCGGGGAGCTGTTTTTT	CASSGLAGAGELFF
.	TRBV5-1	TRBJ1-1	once	TGCGCCAGCAGCTTAATAGGAGGGCAGGGGAACACTGAAGCTTTCTTT	CASSLIGGQGNTEAFF
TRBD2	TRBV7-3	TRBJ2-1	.	TGTGCCAGCAGCTTAAACTCGGGACTAGCGGGAGGGAGCTCCTACAATGAGCAGTTCTTC	CASSLNSGLAGGSSYNEQFF
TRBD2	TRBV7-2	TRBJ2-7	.	TGTGCCAGCAGCCTCAGTAGCGGGAGTACGTTGTACGAGCAGTACTTC	CASSLSSGSTLYEQYF
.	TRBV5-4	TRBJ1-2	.	TGTGTTTTTGGGTTGGGGGGGCGCGGCTATGGCTACACCTTC	CVFGLGGRGYGYTF
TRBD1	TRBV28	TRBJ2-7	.	TGTGCCAGCAGCCCGCCGGGACAGGGGGGATACGAGCAGTACTTC	CASSPPGQGGYEQYF
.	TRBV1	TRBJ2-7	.	TGCACCAGCAGCCCCAGGGACAGGGGGAATTTAGGCTCCTACGAGCAGTACTTC	CTSSPRDRGNLGSYEQYF
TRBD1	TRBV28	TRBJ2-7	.	TGTGCCAGCAGTCTAGACAGGGTGATTCGCGAGCAGTACTTC	CASSLDRVIREQYF
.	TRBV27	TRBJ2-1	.	TGTGCCAGCAAACGAGGAACCTACAATGAGCAGTTCTTC	CASKRGTYNEQFF
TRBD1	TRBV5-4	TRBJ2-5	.	TGTGCCAGCAGCCTCGGGACAGGGAGTGGCGAGACCCAGTACTTC	CASSLGTGSGETQYF
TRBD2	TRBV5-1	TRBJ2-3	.	TGCGCCAGCAGCTTGAATAGCGGGATAGCAGATACGCAGTATTTT	CASSLNSGIADTQYF
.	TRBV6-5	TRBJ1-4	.	TGTGCCAGCAGGGGGCGAGTTAATGAAAAACTGTTTTTT	CASRGRVNEKLFF
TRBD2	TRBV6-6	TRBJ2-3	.	TGTGCCAGCAGGACTAGCGTGGCAGATACGCAGTATTTT	CASRTSVADTQYF
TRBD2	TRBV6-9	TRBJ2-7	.	TGTGCCAGCAGTTATTCCCGCAGACTAGCGAGTCACGAGCAGTACTTC	CASSYSRRLASHEQYF
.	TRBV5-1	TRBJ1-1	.	TGCGCCAGCAGCCCGAAGGCGGGGATAATGAACACTGAAGCTTTCTTT	CASSPKAGIMNTEAFF
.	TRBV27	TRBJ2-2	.	TGTGCCAGCAGTTTTGTGGTCGGTCGTTCCACCGGGGAGCTGTTTTTT	CASSFVVGRSTGELFF
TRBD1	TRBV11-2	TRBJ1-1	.	TGTGCCAGCAGCGGGGACAGTTTGAACACTGAAGCTTTCTTT	CASSGDSLNTEAFF
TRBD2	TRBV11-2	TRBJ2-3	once	TGTGCCAGCAGCCTTGCGGGAGGAAGCACAGATACGCAGTATTTT	CASSLAGGSTDTQYF
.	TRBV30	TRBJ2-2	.	TGTGCCTGGAGCTCCTCCCCCGGGGAGCTGTTTTTT	CAWSSSPGELFF
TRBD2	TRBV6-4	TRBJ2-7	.	TGTGTAGATTCCTTGAGCGGGAGTTGCTACGAGCAGTACTTC	CVDSLSGSCYEQYF
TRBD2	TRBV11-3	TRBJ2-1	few	TGTGCCAGCAGCTTAGCACCGGGACTAGCGGACAATGAGCAGTTCTTC	CASSLAPGLADNEQFF
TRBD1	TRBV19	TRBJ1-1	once	TGTGCCAGTAGTTTGACAGGGGGAAGATTGGGCACTGAAGCTTTCTTT	CASSLTGGRLGTEAFF
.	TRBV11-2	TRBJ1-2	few	TGTGCCAGCAGCTTAGATTACGACAGCTACTATGGCTACACCTTC	CASSLDYDSYYGYTF
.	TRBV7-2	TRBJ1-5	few	TGTGCCAGCAGCTTGGGACTAAGGAGCAATCAGCCCCAGCATTTT	CASSLGLRSNQPQHF
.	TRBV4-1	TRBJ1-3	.	TGCGCCAGCAGCCAAGTTGCGGGAAACACCATATATTTT	CASSQVAGNTIYF
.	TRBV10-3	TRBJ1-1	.	TGTGCCGCAGGACACCAAAGAATGGCAGGGCTGAACACTGAAGCTTTCTTT	CAAGHQRMAGLNTEAFF
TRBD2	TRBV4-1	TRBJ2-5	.	TGCGCCAGCAGCCCGGTAAATTCCGGGACTAGCGGACAAGAGACCCAGTACTTC	CASSPVNSGTSGQETQYF
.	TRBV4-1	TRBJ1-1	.	TGCGCCAGCAGCCAAGATCGGTCCCCAGGGACTGAAGCTTTCTTT	CASSQDRSPGTEAFF
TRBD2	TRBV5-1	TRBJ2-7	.	TGCGCCAGCAGCCGCTCACTAGCGGGAGAAAACTACGAGCAGTACTTC	CASSRSLAGENYEQYF
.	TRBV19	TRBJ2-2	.	TGTGCCAGTACGCGGCAGGGGACCGGGGAGCTGTTTTTT	CASTRQGTGELFF
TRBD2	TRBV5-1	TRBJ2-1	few	TGCGCCAGCAGCTGGGGCCTAGCGGGAGGTATAGGTGAGCAGTTCTTC	CASSWGLAGGIGEQFF
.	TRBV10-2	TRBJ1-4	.	TGCGCCAGCAGTTCCGGGTGGACTAATGAAAAACTGTTTTTT	CASSSGWTNEKLFF
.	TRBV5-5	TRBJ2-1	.	TGTGCCAGCAGCTGGGGGGTTAGGAATGAGCAGTTCTTC	CASSWGVRNEQFF
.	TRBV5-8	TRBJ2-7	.	TGTGCCAGCAGCAGTAGGGTGGGGGCGGCCTACGAGCAGTACTTC	CASSSRVGAAYEQYF
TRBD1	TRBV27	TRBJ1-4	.	TGTGCCAGCAGTTGGTCATGGGACAGCCAGAATGAAAAACTGTTTTTT	CASSWSWDSQNEKLFF
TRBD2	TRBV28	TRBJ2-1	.	TGTGCCAGCAGTCCCCCTTCTGGGAGGGATGAGCAGTTCTTC	CASSPPSGRDEQFF
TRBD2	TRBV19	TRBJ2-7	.	TGTGCCAGTAGTATTTCTAGCGGGGCCTACGAGCAGTACTTC	CASSISSGAYEQYF
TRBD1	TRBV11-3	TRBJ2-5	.	TGTGCCAGCAGCCACGGACAGGGTACAAGAGAGACCCAGTACTTC	CASSHGQGTRETQYF
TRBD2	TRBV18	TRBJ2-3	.	TGTGCCAGCTCACCCGTCGGAGCGGGAGGGCCAGATACGCAGTATTTT	CASSPVGAGGPDTQYF
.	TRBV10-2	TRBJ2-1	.	TGCGCCAGCAGTTCGACAGAAAAAGGGGCCAATGAGCAGTTCTTC	CASSSTEKGANEQFF
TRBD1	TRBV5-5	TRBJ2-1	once	TGTGCCAGCAGCTTTGACAGGGTCTCCTACAATGAGCAGTTCTTC	CASSFDRVSYNEQFF
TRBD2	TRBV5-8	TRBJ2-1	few	TGTGCCAGCAGCCAAAGGACTAGCGGACTCTCCTACAATGAGCAGTTCTTC	CASSQRTSGLSYNEQFF
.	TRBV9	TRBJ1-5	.	TGTGCCAGCAGCCCTTACGACAGCCGCAATCAGCCCCAGCATTTT	CASSPYDSRNQPQHF
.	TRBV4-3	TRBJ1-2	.	TGCGCCAGCAGCCAAGTCGGGGGGGCAGGACTTCATGGCTACACCTTC	CASSQVGGAGLHGYTF